This T cell receptor (beta chain) was found in a study of blood T cell repertoires in COVID-19. The V gene's germline CDR1 is SEHNR and CDR2 FQNEAQ (reference sequence). The CDR3 has 16 residues. Trimming shortened V by 5 bases and J by 2 bases, and 17 bases separated the two germline ends. Those enrolled, adults aged about 18 to 89 years, came from under 25 US areas. This clone was seen once. TCRdb's table, derived via immunoSEQ multiplex PCR, lists solely in-frame clones and lacks some. Of 200,000 to 250,000 clones listed, roughly nine tenths are singletons. The rearrangement joins TRBV7-9 to TRBJ2-3; D is possibly TRBD1 (6 bases). This clonotype was sampled from a woman in her forties or fifties in a cohort exposed to, infected with or recovered from COVID-19 (not recorded which). The sequencing input was PBMCs or T cells enriched from blood (not recorded which). CDR3 DNA sequence: TGTGCCAGCAGCCCCCCTTCGGGACAACCCACAGATACGCAGTATTTT. Residues: CASSPPSGQPTDTQYF.